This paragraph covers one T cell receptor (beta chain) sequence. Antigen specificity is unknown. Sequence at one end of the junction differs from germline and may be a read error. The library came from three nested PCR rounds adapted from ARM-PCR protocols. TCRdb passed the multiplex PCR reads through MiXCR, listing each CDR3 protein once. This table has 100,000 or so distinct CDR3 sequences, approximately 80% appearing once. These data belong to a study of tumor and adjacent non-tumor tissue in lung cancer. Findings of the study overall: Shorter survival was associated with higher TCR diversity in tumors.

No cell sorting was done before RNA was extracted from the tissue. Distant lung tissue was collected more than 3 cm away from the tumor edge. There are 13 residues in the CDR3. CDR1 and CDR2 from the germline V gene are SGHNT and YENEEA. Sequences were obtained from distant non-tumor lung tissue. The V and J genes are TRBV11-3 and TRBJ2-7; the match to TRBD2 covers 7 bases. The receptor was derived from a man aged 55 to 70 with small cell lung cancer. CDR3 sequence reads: CASGPGGSYGQYF. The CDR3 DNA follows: TGTGCCAGCGGCCCCGGGGGGTCCTACGGGCAGTACTTC.